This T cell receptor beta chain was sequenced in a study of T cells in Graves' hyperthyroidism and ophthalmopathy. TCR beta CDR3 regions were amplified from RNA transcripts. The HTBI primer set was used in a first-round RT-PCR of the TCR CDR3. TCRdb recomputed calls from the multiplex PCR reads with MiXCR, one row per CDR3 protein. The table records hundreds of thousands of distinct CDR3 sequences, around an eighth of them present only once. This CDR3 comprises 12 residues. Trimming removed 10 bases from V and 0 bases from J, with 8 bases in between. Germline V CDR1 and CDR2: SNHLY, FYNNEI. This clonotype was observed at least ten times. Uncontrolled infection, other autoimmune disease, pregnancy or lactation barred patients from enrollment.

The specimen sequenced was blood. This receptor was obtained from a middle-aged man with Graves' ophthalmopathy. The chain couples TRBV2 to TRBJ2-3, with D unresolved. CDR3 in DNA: TGTGCCACTGGACCGAGCACAGATACGCAGTATTTT. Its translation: CATGPSTDTQYF.